This TCR beta chain was sequenced in a study of blood T cell repertoires in COVID-19. In the study overall: From the United States, Italy and Spain came samples of acute and convalescent COVID-19. From T cells, B-cell-depleted T cells, or PBMCs came the material, which was cDNA or gDNA.

Per the original methods: Estimated nucleated cell counts came from reference gene primer amplification. Assay: immunoSEQ multiplex PCR; the TCRdb copy retains only in-frame clones and omits some. That table is the source of V, J and clone size, and D and trimming were worked out from the DNA. The sample lists 310,000 or so clones, around 84% occurring once. Sequencing used peripheral blood. This clonotype was sampled from a man in his 70s with acute or convalescent COVID-19.

In DNA, the CDR3 is TGTGCCAGCAGCTTAAGTCAAAGCACCGAGCAGTACTTC. Its translation is CASSLSQSTEQYF. The chain recombines TRBV7-2 with TRBJ2-7; no clear D. The ends were cut back, 2 bases at V and 6 bases at J, with 11 bases in the middle. CDR3 length: 13 residues. Looked up from germline, CDR1 is SGHTA and CDR2 is FQGNSA.